This entry describes one TCR beta chain. Its antigen is not identified. This sample was taken from a study of shared clonotypes between healthy human individuals. General study findings and limits: Non-shared clonotypes had lower generation probabilities than those shared by all four donors. In this cohort, only blood was sampled, and tissue repertoires likely differ.

Germline loops: CDR1 SEHNR, CDR2 FQNEAQ (reference sequence). Trimming at V came to 5 bases and at J to 4 bases, leaving 6 bases not matched to a gene. CDR3 length: 15 amino acids. Researchers ran the assay at a deep level. Assay used: immunoSEQ multiplex PCR; TCRdb lists only in-frame clones, some missing. Among over a million clones listed, roughly 74% were seen once. Memory CD4+ cells were the fraction left after CD45RA+ naive selection. What was sequenced was memory CD4+ T cells from PBMCs. Described subset: CD45RA-negative fraction. The source is a man aged 18 to 30 in good health. Some clones in this sample may be carry-over from other donors' samples. The J gene is TRBJ1-4, the V gene TRBV7-9, with TRBD1 matching over 8 bases. CDR3 protein: CASSPRQGRNEKLFF. The CDR3 coding sequence is TGTGCCAGCAGCCCGCGACAGGGGCGTAATGAAAAACTGTTTTTT.